This T cell receptor (beta chain) is from a study of T cells in Graves' hyperthyroidism and ophthalmopathy. Study overall: Staff took peripheral blood when the initial diagnosis was made, before any treatment began.

Orbital computed tomography, thyroid ultrasound, serum thyroxine and TRAb, and clinical symptoms together informed the diagnoses. Study-level points and caveats: Researchers found most expanded thyroid clonotypes above 0.001 in blood as well.

TCR beta CDR3 regions were amplified from RNA. First-round RT-PCR of the TCR CDR3 relied on the HTBI primer set. TCRdb itself ran the multiplex PCR reads through MiXCR, one entry per CDR3 protein. The sample holds hundreds of thousands of distinct CDR3 sequences, around 15% seen once. This clonotype was seen a few times. Its specificity is unknown. Germline V gives CDR1 ENHRY, CDR2 SYGVKD. The CDR3 is made up of 17 amino acids. J gave up 3 bases and V 6 bases, and 13 bases lay outside the gene matches. Sequencing was carried out using blood. The chain is built from TRBV10-3 and TRBJ2-3; 9 bases are shared with TRBD2. The clonotype was recovered from a man aged 18 to 35 with Graves' ophthalmopathy. The CDR3 bases are TGTGCCATCAGCCTTACTTCAGCGGGGGGTAGGACAGATACGCAGTATTTT. It codes for CAISLTSAGGRTDTQYF.